The 4 T cell receptor beta chains given below trace back to one sample, sequenced in a study of T cell repertoires in cytomegalovirus infection. No cognate antigen is known for these TCRs. TCRdb itself ran the reads through MiXCR, one entry per CDR3 protein. The table lists approximately 730,000 distinct CDR3 sequences, around 35% of them singletons, with around a sixth in the top ten. The sequenced sample was cultured PBMCs, obtained from culture after CMV antigen stimulation. The receptors were sampled from a human donor in good health (CMV status not recorded). Some clones in this sample may be carry-over from other donors' samples.

The chain combines TRBV15 with TRBJ1-2; D ambiguous. The V end was cut by 0 bases, the J end by 2 bases, with 10 bases between. Germline loops: CDR1 LNHNV, CDR2 YYDKDF (reference sequence). This CDR3 has 15 amino acids. CDR3 amino acids: CATSRDRVGNYGYTF. The CDR3 nucleotides read TGTGCCACCAGCAGAGATCGGGTCGGGAACTATGGCTACACCTTC.

Only one count was recorded for this clonotype. The rearrangement links TRBV5-1 to TRBJ2-1; D tentatively fits TRBD1 or TRBD2 (6 bases each). This CDR3 contains 14 residues. V gave up 5 bases and J gave up 4 bases, with 13 bases separating them. Germline V gene data show CDR1 as SGHRS and CDR2 as YFSETQ. DNA for the CDR3: TGCGCCAGCAGTAGGGGGGAGCAATACAATGAGCAGTTCTTC. Translated, it gives CASSRGEQYNEQFF. The variable domain in full, completed from reference TRBV5-1 and TRBJ2-1, reads KAGVTQTPRYLIKTRGQQVTLSCSPISGHRSVSWYQQTPGQGLQFLFEYFSETQRNKGNFPGRFSGRQFSNSRSEMNVSTLELGDSALYLCASSRGEQYNEQFFGPGTRLTVL.

The chain carries TRBV29-1 and TRBJ2-1, with a weak D call TRBD2 (6 bases). The V end lost 2 bases, the J end lost 2 bases, and 7 bases lay between the germline ends. The CDR3 contains 13 residues. The germline gives CDR1 SQVTM, CDR2 ANQGSEA. CDR3 region: CSVELATYNEQFF. The CDR3 DNA reads as TGCAGCGTTGAACTAGCGACCTACAATGAGCAGTTCTTC.

The V gene is TRBV10-3, the J gene TRBJ1-4; D gene ambiguous. V was clipped by 2 bases and J by 7 bases, with 8 bases between them. Germline loops: CDR1 ENHRY, CDR2 SYGVKD. The CDR3 loop spans 13 amino acids. The chain's CDR3 is CAISEGFREKLFF. CDR3 bases: TGTGCCATCAGTGAGGGCTTTCGTGAAAAACTGTTTTTT.